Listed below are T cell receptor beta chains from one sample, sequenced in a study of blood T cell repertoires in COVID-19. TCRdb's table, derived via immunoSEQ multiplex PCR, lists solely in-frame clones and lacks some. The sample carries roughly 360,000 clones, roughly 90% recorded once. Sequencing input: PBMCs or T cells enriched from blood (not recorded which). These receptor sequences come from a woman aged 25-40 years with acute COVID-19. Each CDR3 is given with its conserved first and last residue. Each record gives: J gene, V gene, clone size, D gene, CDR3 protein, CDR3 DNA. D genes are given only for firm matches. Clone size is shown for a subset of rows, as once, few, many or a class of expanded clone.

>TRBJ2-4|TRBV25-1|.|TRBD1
CASSSLTGGTGTKNIQYF
TGTGCCAGCAGTTCTCTAACAGGGGGCACAGGTACCAAAAACATTCAGTACTTC
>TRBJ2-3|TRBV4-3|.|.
CASSQDRRGTDTQYF
TGCGCCAGCAGCCAGGACCGGCGGGGCACAGATACGCAGTATTTT
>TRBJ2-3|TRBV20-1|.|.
CSAIEPIARDTQYF
TGCAGTGCTATTGAACCCATCGCGCGTGATACGCAGTATTTT
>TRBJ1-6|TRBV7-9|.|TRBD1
CASSWDRSSYNSPLHF
TGTGCCAGCAGCTGGGACAGGAGCTCCTATAATTCACCCCTCCACTTT
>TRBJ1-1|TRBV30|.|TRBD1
CAWSVGQGLYTEAFF
TGTGCCTGGAGTGTGGGACAGGGGTTGTACACTGAAGCTTTCTTT
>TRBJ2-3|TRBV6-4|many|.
CASSDSITDTQYF
TGTGCCAGCAGTGACTCTATCACAGATACGCAGTATTTT
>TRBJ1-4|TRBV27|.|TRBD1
CASTRQGAGEKLFF
TGTGCCAGCACCCGACAGGGGGCAGGTGAAAAACTGTTTTTT
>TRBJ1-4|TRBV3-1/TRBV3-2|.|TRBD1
CASSLFDRGGEKLFF
TGTGCCAGCAGCCTCTTTGACAGGGGTGGCGAAAAACTGTTTTTT
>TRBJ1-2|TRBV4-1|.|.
CASSPLLGAGYTF
TGCGCCAGCAGCCCCCTACTTGGGGCTGGCTACACCTTC
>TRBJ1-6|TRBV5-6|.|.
CASSLRDLRGWDPLHF
TGTGCCAGCAGCCTTCGGGACCTGCGGGGTTGGGATCCCCTCCACTTT
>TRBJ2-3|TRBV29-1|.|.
CSVETSGDVWSTDTQYF
TGCAGCGTCGAGACCTCAGGGGACGTTTGGAGCACAGATACGCAGTATTTT
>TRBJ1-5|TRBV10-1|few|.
CASRGVNGNQPQHF
TGCGCCAGCAGAGGGGTGAATGGCAATCAGCCCCAGCATTTT
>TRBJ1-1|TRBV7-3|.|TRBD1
CASRLQTGGAAFF
TGTGCCAGCAGACTTCAAACAGGGGGGGCAGCTTTCTTT
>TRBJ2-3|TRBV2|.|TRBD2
CASNARRGEDTQYF
TGTGCCAGCAACGCACGGCGGGGGGAAGATACGCAGTATTTT
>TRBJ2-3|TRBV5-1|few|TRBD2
CASREIAGGFTDTQYF
TGCGCCAGCAGGGAGATAGCGGGGGGATTCACAGATACGCAGTATTTT
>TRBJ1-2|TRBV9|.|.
CASSVGGRGGYTF
TGTGCCAGCAGCGTAGGAGGGCGCGGTGGCTACACCTTC
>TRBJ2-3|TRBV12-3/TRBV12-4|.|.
CASRSTSTDTQYF
TGTGCCAGCAGATCCACAAGCACAGATACGCAGTATTTT
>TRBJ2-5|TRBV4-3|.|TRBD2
CASSQDVAGGMETQYF
TGCGCCAGCAGCCAAGACGTAGCGGGGGGGATGGAGACCCAGTACTTC
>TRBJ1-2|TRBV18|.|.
CASSPVKGRYGYTF
TGTGCCAGCTCACCGGTTAAGGGGCGGTATGGCTACACCTTC
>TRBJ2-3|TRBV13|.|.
CASMFLQDSEMTDTQYF
TGTGCCAGCATGTTCCTCCAGGACTCGGAGATGACAGATACGCAGTATTTT
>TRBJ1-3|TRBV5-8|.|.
CASSLGAARGNTIYF
TGTGCCAGCAGCTTGGGCGCGGCGAGGGGAAACACCATATATTTT
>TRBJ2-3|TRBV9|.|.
CASSSPGVSTDTQYF
TGTGCCAGCAGCTCCCCCGGGGTTAGCACAGATACGCAGTATTTT
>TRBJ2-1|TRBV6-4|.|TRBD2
CASSDDSGGAAPNEQFF
TGTGCCAGCAGTGACGATAGCGGGGGGGCCGCCCCCAATGAGCAGTTCTTC
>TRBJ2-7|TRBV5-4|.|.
CASSFPGVRSYEQYF
TGTGCCAGCAGCTTTCCAGGGGTTAGGTCCTACGAGCAGTACTTC
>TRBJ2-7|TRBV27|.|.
CASSFASSYEQYF
TGTGCCAGCAGTTTCGCCAGCTCCTACGAGCAGTACTTC
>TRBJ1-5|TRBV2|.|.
CASSRQNNQPQHF
TGTGCCAGCAGCCGACAGAACAATCAGCCCCAGCATTTT
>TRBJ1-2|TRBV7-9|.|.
CASSLFDYGYTF
TGTGCCAGCAGCCTTTTCGACTATGGCTACACCTTC
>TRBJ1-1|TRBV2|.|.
CASIGGFTEAFF
TGTGCCAGCATAGGGGGTTTCACTGAAGCTTTCTTT
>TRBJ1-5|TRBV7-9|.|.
CASSLAPGNQPQHF
TGTGCCAGCAGCTTAGCCCCGGGAAATCAGCCCCAGCATTTT
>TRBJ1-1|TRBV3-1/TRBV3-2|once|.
CASSQSLGSTEAFF
TGTGCCAGCAGCCAGTCGTTGGGCAGCACTGAAGCTTTCTTT
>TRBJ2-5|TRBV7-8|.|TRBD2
CASSRLAGGQETQYF
TGTGCCAGCAGTCGACTAGCGGGGGGGCAAGAGACCCAGTACTTC
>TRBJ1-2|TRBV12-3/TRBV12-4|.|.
CASSLRSNYGYTF
TGTGCCAGCAGCCTGAGATCAAACTATGGCTACACCTTC
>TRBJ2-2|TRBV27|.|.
CASSFGVNTGELFF
TGTGCCAGCAGTTTCGGGGTCAACACCGGGGAGCTGTTTTTT
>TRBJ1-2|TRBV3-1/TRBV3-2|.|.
CASGSRGNYGYTF
TGTGCCAGCGGATCCCGAGGGAACTATGGCTACACCTTC
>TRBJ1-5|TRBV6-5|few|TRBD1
CASSYRAGGPNQPQHF
TGTGCCAGCAGTTATAGGGCAGGGGGCCCGAATCAGCCCCAGCATTTT
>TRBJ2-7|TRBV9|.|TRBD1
CASSAGQGEIYEQYF
TGTGCCAGCAGCGCCGGACAGGGAGAGATATACGAGCAGTACTTC
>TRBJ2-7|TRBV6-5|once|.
CASSYSWGDVSYEQYF
TGTGCCAGCAGTTACTCCTGGGGGGACGTCTCCTACGAGCAGTACTTC
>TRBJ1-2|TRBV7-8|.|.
CASSLYRDHGYTF
TGTGCCAGCAGCTTGTACAGGGACCATGGCTACACCTTC
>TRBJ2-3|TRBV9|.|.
CASSPEEGLYTQYF
TGTGCCAGCAGCCCCGAAGAGGGTTTGTATACGCAGTATTTT
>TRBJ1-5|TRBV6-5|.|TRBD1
CASSDRVSNQPQHF
TGTGCCAGCAGCGACAGGGTGAGCAATCAGCCCCAGCATTTT